This T cell receptor (beta chain) was obtained from a study of cytomegalovirus exposure and HLA in healthy donors. Study conclusions and caveats: A later analysis linked a missense DCLRE1C variant to TCR beta V- and J-gene trimming.

V lost 7 bases, J lost 2 bases, and 12 bases lay in between. Germline values: CDR1 MDHEN, CDR2 SYDVKM. The CDR3 length is 14 residues. The PCR ran on 60 Vbeta and 13 Jbeta primers. Method: immunoSEQ multiplex PCR; TCRdb's copy keeps in-frame clones and lacks some. Among 150,000 or so clones, almost 80% were seen once, and the ten largest hold 1.3% to 1.5%. Comments on this clone: Its target is not known.

The chain joins TRBV28 to TRBJ1-3, with D tentatively TRBD1 (6 bases). This receptor was obtained from a female donor in good health and CMV-seronegative. Sequences were obtained from PBMCs. As DNA, the CDR3 is TGTGCCAGCAAGGGGGTAGGGGCTGGAAACACCATATATTTT. Residues: CASKGVGAGNTIYF.